These T cell receptor beta chains were read from a single sample in a study of blood T cell repertoires in COVID-19. Data came from immunoSEQ multiplex PCR; TCRdb stores just in-frame clones and leaves some out. The repertoire holds about 230,000 clones, with more than 65% as singletons. Material for sequencing was peripheral blood. Every receptor here comes from an elderly woman with acute or convalescent COVID-19. Both conserved end residues are part of each CDR3. D genes are given only for firm matches. Size values are once, few and many counts, or a class for expanded clones, and some rows have none.

v_call: TRBV5-1; j_call: TRBJ1-4; d_call: NA; clone_size: NA; cdr3_nt: TGCGCCAGCAGCTTGGGACAGGTGTCAGCAACTAATGAAAAACTGTTTTTT; cdr3_aa: CASSLGQVSATNEKLFF
v_call: TRBV7-3; j_call: TRBJ1-1; d_call: NA; clone_size: NA; cdr3_nt: TGTGCCAGCAGCTTAACTGTCGTAACCGGGGCTTTCTTT; cdr3_aa: CASSLTVVTGAFF
v_call: TRBV4-1; j_call: TRBJ2-1; d_call: NA; clone_size: NA; cdr3_nt: TGCGCCAGCAGCCAAGGACTTGCGGACAATGAGCAGTTCTTC; cdr3_aa: CASSQGLADNEQFF
v_call: TRBV12-3/TRBV12-4; j_call: TRBJ2-7; d_call: NA; clone_size: NA; cdr3_nt: TGTGCCAGCAGTTTTATCAGGGAAAAGCAGTACTTC; cdr3_aa: CASSFIREKQYF
v_call: TRBV24-1; j_call: TRBJ2-1; d_call: NA; clone_size: NA; cdr3_nt: TGTGCCACCAGTCCCTTAGGGGGCGGAGGGGTATACAATGAGCAGTTCTTC; cdr3_aa: CATSPLGGGGVYNEQFF
v_call: TRBV28; j_call: TRBJ1-1; d_call: TRBD1; clone_size: NA; cdr3_nt: TGTGCCAGCAGTCCTTACAGGGGATGGAACACTGAAGCTTTCTTT; cdr3_aa: CASSPYRGWNTEAFF
v_call: TRBV11-2; j_call: TRBJ2-5; d_call: NA; clone_size: NA; cdr3_nt: TGTGCCAGCAGCTTCGGAGCTCAAGAGACCCAGTACTTC; cdr3_aa: CASSFGAQETQYF
v_call: TRBV5-1; j_call: TRBJ2-5; d_call: TRBD1; clone_size: NA; cdr3_nt: TGCGCCAGCAGCCCGAGCCGACAGGGGAGGGAGACCCAGTACTTC; cdr3_aa: CASSPSRQGRETQYF
v_call: TRBV2; j_call: TRBJ1-1; d_call: NA; clone_size: NA; cdr3_nt: TGTGCCAGCAGTGTTTGGGACAAGAACACTGAAGCTTTCTTT; cdr3_aa: CASSVWDKNTEAFF
v_call: TRBV5-4; j_call: TRBJ1-4; d_call: TRBD1; clone_size: NA; cdr3_nt: TGTGCCAGCAGCTTGGCCAGAAACAGGGGCGCTAATGAAAAACTGTTTTTT; cdr3_aa: CASSLARNRGANEKLFF
v_call: TRBV7-9; j_call: TRBJ1-1; d_call: NA; clone_size: NA; cdr3_nt: TGTGCCAGCAGCTTAGAACAGGCCACTGAAGCTTTCTTT; cdr3_aa: CASSLEQATEAFF
v_call: TRBV7-9; j_call: TRBJ2-3; d_call: TRBD1; clone_size: NA; cdr3_nt: TGTGCCAGCAGCTTAGAAGAAGGACAGGGGTTAGATACGCAGTATTTT; cdr3_aa: CASSLEEGQGLDTQYF
v_call: TRBV4-1; j_call: TRBJ2-1; d_call: NA; clone_size: NA; cdr3_nt: TGCGCCAGCAGCCACCCACCTCCGGGGTACAATGAGCAGTTCTTC; cdr3_aa: CASSHPPPGYNEQFF
v_call: TRBV6-5; j_call: TRBJ2-3; d_call: TRBD2; clone_size: NA; cdr3_nt: TGTGCCAGCAGACTAGCGGTCACAGATACGCAGTATTTT; cdr3_aa: CASRLAVTDTQYF
v_call: TRBV27; j_call: TRBJ1-6; d_call: NA; clone_size: few; cdr3_nt: TGTGCCAGCAGTTCGCAGGGAGGGTTTGGGAATTCACCCCTCCACTTT; cdr3_aa: CASSSQGGFGNSPLHF
v_call: TRBV6-5; j_call: TRBJ2-7; d_call: TRBD1; clone_size: NA; cdr3_nt: TGTGCCAGCAGTTTCCGGGACAGGAGTTCCTACGAGCAGTACTTC; cdr3_aa: CASSFRDRSSYEQYF
v_call: TRBV12-5; j_call: TRBJ2-5; d_call: NA; clone_size: many; cdr3_nt: TGTGCTAGTGGACGGGACACTTACCAAGAGACCCAGTACTTC; cdr3_aa: CASGRDTYQETQYF
v_call: TRBV11-1; j_call: TRBJ1-1; d_call: NA; clone_size: NA; cdr3_nt: TGTGCCAGCAGCTTACAGGCAGCCAACACTGAAGCTTTCTTT; cdr3_aa: CASSLQAANTEAFF
v_call: TRBV7-2; j_call: TRBJ2-3; d_call: TRBD2; clone_size: NA; cdr3_nt: TGTGCCAGCAGCTTAGACGGGGGGAGGATGGATACGCAGTATTTT; cdr3_aa: CASSLDGGRMDTQYF
v_call: TRBV19; j_call: TRBJ1-4; d_call: TRBD1; clone_size: NA; cdr3_nt: TGTGCCAGTAGGGCGACAGGGGGACGAGAAAAACTGTTTTTT; cdr3_aa: CASRATGGREKLFF
v_call: TRBV10-2; j_call: TRBJ2-3; d_call: TRBD2; clone_size: NA; cdr3_nt: TGCGCCAGTGAGGGACTAGCGGGGGGGTTTGATACGCAGTATTTT; cdr3_aa: CASEGLAGGFDTQYF
v_call: TRBV4-1; j_call: TRBJ1-5; d_call: NA; clone_size: NA; cdr3_nt: TGCGCCAGCAGCCAAGTGGACATGGGGTTTAGCAATCAGCCCCAGCATTTT; cdr3_aa: CASSQVDMGFSNQPQHF
v_call: TRBV18; j_call: TRBJ2-3; d_call: NA; clone_size: few; cdr3_nt: TGTGCCAGCTCACTTCCAGGCACAGATACGCAGTATTTT; cdr3_aa: CASSLPGTDTQYF
v_call: TRBV4-2; j_call: TRBJ1-1; d_call: TRBD1; clone_size: NA; cdr3_nt: TGTGCCAGCAGCCGGGACAGGGTGAGGGTGTATGAAGCTTTCTTT; cdr3_aa: CASSRDRVRVYEAFF
v_call: TRBV30; j_call: TRBJ1-1; d_call: TRBD1; clone_size: NA; cdr3_nt: TGTGCCTGGAGGGGGGACAGGGGGCCGAGTGTGAACACTGAAGCTTTCTTT; cdr3_aa: CAWRGDRGPSVNTEAFF
v_call: TRBV28; j_call: TRBJ2-5; d_call: TRBD2; clone_size: NA; cdr3_nt: TGTGCCAGCAGCCGAGGTCCGGGACTAGCGGGAGAGACCCAGTACTTC; cdr3_aa: CASSRGPGLAGETQYF
v_call: TRBV6-1; j_call: TRBJ1-3; d_call: TRBD1; clone_size: once; cdr3_nt: TGTGCCAGCAGTGAGGGACAGGGTTCTGGAAACACCATATATTTT; cdr3_aa: CASSEGQGSGNTIYF
v_call: TRBV5-6; j_call: TRBJ1-2; d_call: TRBD1; clone_size: NA; cdr3_nt: TGTGCCAGCAGTTTGGTTACAGGGGGCCGCTATGGCTACACCTTC; cdr3_aa: CASSLVTGGRYGYTF
v_call: TRBV3-1/TRBV3-2; j_call: TRBJ2-4; d_call: TRBD2; clone_size: NA; cdr3_nt: TGTGCCAGCAGCCCCAGCGGGATAGCCAAAAACATTCAGTACTTC; cdr3_aa: CASSPSGIAKNIQYF
v_call: TRBV6-4; j_call: TRBJ1-2; d_call: TRBD1; clone_size: NA; cdr3_nt: TGTGCCAGCAGAGCCGGGACAGGGACTTATGGCTACACCTTC; cdr3_aa: CASRAGTGTYGYTF
v_call: TRBV3-1/TRBV3-2; j_call: TRBJ2-3; d_call: TRBD2; clone_size: NA; cdr3_nt: TGTGCCAGCAGCCCGGGAGTTAGCGGGAGTAGGACAGATACGCAGTATTTT; cdr3_aa: CASSPGVSGSRTDTQYF
v_call: TRBV10-2; j_call: TRBJ2-5; d_call: NA; clone_size: few; cdr3_nt: TGCGCCAGCAAATCTCAAGAGACCCAGTACTTC; cdr3_aa: CASKSQETQYF
v_call: TRBV5-1; j_call: TRBJ1-2; d_call: TRBD1; clone_size: NA; cdr3_nt: TGCGCCAGCAGCTTTGGAGGGGGCAACTATGGCTACACCTTC; cdr3_aa: CASSFGGGNYGYTF
v_call: TRBV19; j_call: TRBJ1-2; d_call: TRBD1; clone_size: NA; cdr3_nt: TGTGCCAGTACCGGGACAGGGCTATACTATGGCTACACCTTC; cdr3_aa: CASTGTGLYYGYTF
v_call: TRBV27; j_call: TRBJ2-1; d_call: TRBD1; clone_size: NA; cdr3_nt: TGTGCCAGCCGGGACAGGTTGAGCTCCTACAATGAGCAGTTCTTC; cdr3_aa: CASRDRLSSYNEQFF
v_call: TRBV3-1/TRBV3-2; j_call: TRBJ2-7; d_call: TRBD1; clone_size: NA; cdr3_nt: TGTGCCAGCAGCCAAACCGGGACAGTGGGCGAGCAGTACTTC; cdr3_aa: CASSQTGTVGEQYF
v_call: TRBV21-1; j_call: TRBJ2-1; d_call: NA; clone_size: few; cdr3_nt: TGTGCCAGCAGCCACACGGGGCGGGAGGGAAACAATGAGCAGTTCTTC; cdr3_aa: CASSHTGREGNNEQFF
v_call: TRBV19; j_call: TRBJ2-3; d_call: TRBD2; clone_size: NA; cdr3_nt: TGTGCCAGTAGTATTCCCCTAGCGGGCACACGTACGCAGTATTTT; cdr3_aa: CASSIPLAGTRTQYF
v_call: TRBV6-4; j_call: TRBJ1-1; d_call: TRBD1; clone_size: NA; cdr3_nt: TGTGCCAGCAGCCCTGGACAGGGGATAGCTGAAGCTTTCTTT; cdr3_aa: CASSPGQGIAEAFF
v_call: TRBV3-1/TRBV3-2; j_call: TRBJ1-1; d_call: TRBD1; clone_size: NA; cdr3_nt: TGTGCCAGCAGCCTTGGGACAGCTCTTGAAGCTTTCTTT; cdr3_aa: CASSLGTALEAFF
v_call: TRBV18; j_call: TRBJ2-3; d_call: NA; clone_size: few; cdr3_nt: TGTGCCAGCTCACCCCAAGATACGCAGTATTTT; cdr3_aa: CASSPQDTQYF
v_call: TRBV10-3; j_call: TRBJ1-6; d_call: TRBD1; clone_size: NA; cdr3_nt: TGTGCCATCAGGGAGGGGACAGGGTATTCACCCCTCCACTTT; cdr3_aa: CAIREGTGYSPLHF
v_call: TRBV2; j_call: TRBJ1-2; d_call: NA; clone_size: NA; cdr3_nt: TGTGCCAGCAGGGTAGGGGTGAACTATGGCTACACCTTC; cdr3_aa: CASRVGVNYGYTF
v_call: TRBV19; j_call: TRBJ2-1; d_call: NA; clone_size: NA; cdr3_nt: TGTGCCAGTAGTATTAGCGACTTGAGTGAGCAGTTCTTC; cdr3_aa: CASSISDLSEQFF
v_call: TRBV6-5; j_call: TRBJ2-5; d_call: TRBD2; clone_size: NA; cdr3_nt: TGTGCCAGCATACGGCTAGCGGGAATAGAGACCCAGTACTTC; cdr3_aa: CASIRLAGIETQYF
v_call: TRBV28; j_call: TRBJ1-6; d_call: NA; clone_size: NA; cdr3_nt: TGTGCCAGCAGTTTTACCGACAGCCTCGGGTCACCCCTCCACTTT; cdr3_aa: CASSFTDSLGSPLHF